Below are 24 T cell receptor beta chains sequenced from a single sample in a study of a mutant IDH1 vaccine in newly diagnosed glioma. Antigen specificity for these receptors is unknown. Stated time point: week 35, safety follow-up. Each dose of the vaccine consisted of 300 ug of mutant IDH1 20-mer peptide, with topical imiquimod. TCRdb keeps only in-frame clones here, not all; method: immunoSEQ multiplex PCR. The repertoire holds some 29,000 clones, roughly three quarters seen once, with around a tenth in the top ten. This specimen was PBMCs, taken from a glioma patient whose treatment included an IDH1 peptide vaccine. The receptor set was obtained from a woman in her 30s with glioma. Some clones in this sample may be carry-over from other donors' samples.

This clone was detected once. This rearrangement joins TRBV6-4 to TRBJ2-1; perhaps D is TRBD1 or TRBD2 (6 bases each). Germline V gives CDR1 MRHNA, CDR2 SNTAGT. The CDR3 sequence is 16 residues long. Trimming pared 2 bases from V and 5 bases from J, leaving 16 bases between. CDR3 nucleotides: TGTGCCAGCAGTGACCTTCCTAGGGGGGCCCACAATGAGCAGTTCTTC. This encodes CASSDLPRGAHNEQFF.

V usage is TRBV13 and J usage is TRBJ2-3, with 10 nucleotides matching TRBD2. V lost 1 base to trimming and J lost 3 bases; unmatched junction nucleotides: 1. CDR1 and CDR2 (germline): PRHDT, FYEKMQ (reference sequence). The CDR3 extends over 15 amino acids. In DNA form, the CDR3 reads TGTGCCAGCAGCTTAGAGCGGGAGGGAACAGATACGCAGTATTTT. It encodes CASSLEREGTDTQYF.

V gene TRBV29-1 combines with J gene TRBJ2-4; the match to TRBD1 covers 12 bases. The CDR3 runs to 14 residues. In germline, CDR1 is SQVTM, CDR2 ANQGSEA. V trimming: 6 bases; J trimming: 6 bases; junction bases outside the gene matches: 6. CDR3 region: CSVAGTGGSNIQYF. The CDR3 DNA reads TGCAGCGTGGCCGGGACAGGGGGCTCAAACATTCAGTACTTC.

The J gene is TRBJ1-1, the V gene TRBV7-2; no clear D gene. CDR1 and CDR2 (germline): SGHTA, FQGNSA. Deletions cut 0 bases from V and 4 bases from J, with 9 bases between. The CDR3 totals 14 residues. CDR3 in DNA: TGTGCCAGCAGCTTAGCGCTTTTGGGCACTGAAGCTTTCTTT. Amino acid sequence: CASSLALLGTEAFF.

The CDR3 here is CSVEDQEKNTEAFF. The CDR3 coding sequence is TGCAGCGTTGAAGATCAGGAGAAGAACACTGAAGCTTTCTTT. The chain combines TRBV29-1 with TRBJ1-1; D unclear. The CDR3 has 14 residues. The germline V gene has CDR1 SQVTM and CDR2 ANQGSEA. V lost 0 bases, J lost 1 base, and 9 bases lay in between.

The genes are TRBV30 and TRBJ2-7; D remains ambiguous. The CDR3 totals 14 residues. V was cut by 0 bases and J by 3 bases, with 12 bases left in between. Germline V gene lookup returns CDR1 GTSNPN and CDR2 SVGIG (reference sequence). The CDR3 is CAWSVPPGRYEQYF. The CDR3 coding sequence is TGTGCCTGGAGTGTACCCCCCGGGCGCTACGAGCAGTACTTC.

This clone was detected only a few times. This chain connects TRBV19 to TRBJ1-1; D is unclear. Trimming removed 1 base from V and 7 bases from J, with 7 bases in between. CDR1 and CDR2 from the germline V gene are LNHDA and SQIVND (reference sequence). The CDR3 runs to 12 residues. CDR3 sequence reads: CASSIGSFEAFF. CDR3 nucleotide sequence: TGTGCCAGTAGTATAGGAAGCTTTGAAGCTTTCTTT.

The chain recombines TRBV27 with TRBJ2-1; possibly TRBD2 for D (5 bases). The ends were cut back, 4 bases at V and 7 bases at J, with 14 bases in the middle. The CDR3 has 14 amino acids. In germline, CDR1 is MNHEY, CDR2 SMNVEV (reference sequence). CDR3 residues: CASSSGEAWNEQFF. In nucleotides, the CDR3 is TGTGCCAGCAGTTCCGGGGAAGCGTGGAATGAGCAGTTCTTC.

The chain has TRBV6-5 and TRBJ1-4; D is perhaps TRBD1 (6 bases). Germline CDR1 MNHEY, CDR2 SVGAGI. The CDR3 runs 15 residues. V lost 2 bases, J lost 7 bases, and 14 bases lay in between. The chain's CDR3 is CASSYRGTFFEKLFF. CDR3 bases: TGTGCCAGCAGTTACAGGGGGACTTTCTTTGAAAAACTGTTTTTT.

The chain links TRBV5-1 to TRBJ1-1; weak D call: TRBD1 (6 bases). V was shortened by 4 bases and J by 0 bases, with 16 bases between the two germline ends. CDR3 length: 16 residues. Germline assignment: CDR1 SGHRS and CDR2 YFSETQ. CDR3 sequence reads: CASSEMTGMVNTEAFF. Written as DNA, the CDR3 is TGCGCCAGCAGCGAGATGACAGGAATGGTGAACACTGAAGCTTTCTTT. The full variable domain, its missing parts supplied by reference TRBV5-1 and TRBJ1-1, is KAGVTQTPRYLIKTRGQQVTLSCSPISGHRSVSWYQQTPGQGLQFLFEYFSETQRNKGNFPGRFSGRQFSNSRSEMNVSTLELGDSALYLCASSEMTGMVNTEAFFGQGTRLTVV.

The chain employs TRBV11-3 and TRBJ2-6; D uncertain. This CDR3 is built from 14 residues. The V end lost 0 bases, the J end lost 8 bases, and 8 bases lay between the germline ends. Germline CDR1 is SGHNT and CDR2 is YENEEA. The CDR3 is CASSLDLGSNVLTF. The CDR3 DNA is TGTGCCAGCAGCTTAGATCTAGGATCCAACGTCCTGACTTTC.

As to this clone: The junction departs from the called germline gene at one end, perhaps through a read error. The CDR3 DNA is TGTGCTAGCAGCTTTAGCGGGGGTGGGGCAGAGACCCAGTACTTC. This gives the protein CASSFSGGGAETQYF. The chain joins TRBV7-7 to TRBJ2-5; TRBD2 matches at 9 bases. This CDR3 spans 15 amino acids. The germline CDR1 and CDR2 sequences are SSHAT and FNYEAQ (reference sequence).

The chain has TRBV13 and TRBJ2-3, with D unclear. Germline CDR1 is PRHDT and CDR2 is FYEKMQ (reference sequence). This CDR3 region has 15 residues. Deletions cut 0 bases from V and 1 base from J, with 8 bases between. DNA for the CDR3: TGTGCCAGCAGCTTAGGTGGAAGGGGCACAGATACGCAGTATTTT. Protein product: CASSLGGRGTDTQYF.

The V and J genes are TRBV5-6 and TRBJ2-3; possible D gene TRBD2, 5 bases. The CDR3 loop spans 17 amino acids. The V gene lost 3 bases and the J gene lost 6 bases, with 23 bases spanning the gap. Germline V gene lookup returns CDR1 SGHDT and CDR2 YYEEEE. CDR3 in amino acids: CASSSLGEAALRDTQYF. In nucleotides, the CDR3 is TGTGCCAGCAGCTCCCTTGGCGAAGCGGCACTTCGGGATACGCAGTATTTT.

This chain links TRBV9 with TRBJ1-4, with a weak D call TRBD1 (5 bases). The CDR3 covers 15 residues. The V gene's germline CDR1 is SGDLS and CDR2 YYNGEE. The ends were cut back, 5 bases at V and 8 bases at J, with 19 bases in the middle. CDR3 nucleotide sequence: TGTGCCAGCAGTTCGACCTGGGGCTTTGGGGAAAAACTGTTTTTT. It specifies CASSSTWGFGEKLFF.

The chain is built from TRBV5-5 and TRBJ2-7, with D possibly matching TRBD1 (7 bases). Trimming removed 0 bases from V and 7 bases from J, with 14 bases in between. This CDR3 is 14 amino acids long. Germline CDR1 and CDR2: SGHKS and YYEKEE (reference sequence). In DNA form, the CDR3 reads TGTGCCAGCAGCTTGGGGCAGGGGGGAGATGAGCAGTACTTC. This gives the protein CASSLGQGGDEQYF.

The table lists this clone with a count of one. CDR3 DNA: TGTGCCAGCAGTGACACAGGGGTCGCCTACTATGGCTACACCTTC. Encoded protein: CASSDTGVAYYGYTF. The chain is built from TRBV25-1 and TRBJ1-2; 7 bases fit TRBD1. J gave up 3 bases and V 3 bases, and 7 bases lay outside the gene matches. CDR1 and CDR2 (germline): MGHDK, SYGVNS. This CDR3 is built from 15 residues.

The rearrangement joins TRBV2 to TRBJ1-5; perhaps TRBD1 as D (5 bases). This CDR3 comprises 15 residues. Germline lookup yields CDR1 SNHLY and CDR2 FYNNEI. V gave up 0 bases and J gave up 2 bases, with 8 bases separating them. The CDR3 here is CASSEALRGNQPQHF. The CDR3 DNA sequence: TGTGCCAGCAGTGAAGCGCTCAGGGGCAATCAGCCCCAGCATTTT.

The V call is TRBV6-1, the J call TRBJ1-5; unclear D gene. The CDR3 totals 15 residues. Germline V lookup: CDR1 MNHNS, CDR2 SASEGT. V shed 7 bases and J shed 2 bases, with 15 bases lying between them. DNA of the CDR3: TGTGCCAGCACCTTTGCGGGGTATGGCAATCAGCCCCAGCATTTT. Residues: CASTFAGYGNQPQHF.

The chain has TRBV5-4 and TRBJ2-5; D is ambiguous. This CDR3 contains 14 residues. Trimming left V 5 bases short and J 3 bases short, with 14 bases between. CDR1 and CDR2 from the germline V gene are SGHNT and YYREEE (reference sequence). CDR3 loop: CASSPEFSKETQYF. Here the CDR3 DNA reads TGTGCCAGCAGTCCAGAGTTTAGCAAAGAGACCCAGTACTTC.

The chain couples TRBV29-1 to TRBJ2-3; D perhaps matches TRBD2 (5 bases). Germline V gives CDR1 SQVTM, CDR2 ANQGSEA. V was pared by 2 bases and J by 5 bases, with 14 bases between. The CDR3 runs 14 residues. CDR3 in amino acids: CSVEWSRAGDTQYF. The CDR3 DNA reads as TGCAGCGTTGAATGGTCGCGGGCCGGAGATACGCAGTATTTT.

V is TRBV28 and J is TRBJ1-5; no clear D. The V gene's germline CDR1 is MDHEN and CDR2 SYDVKM. The CDR3 covers 15 residues. Trimming cost V 3 bases and J 7 bases, with 16 bases left between them. CDR3 nucleotides: TGTGCCAGCAGTTTGGGAGGGAGGGTTGGGCAGCCCCAGCATTTT. Its translation: CASSLGGRVGQPQHF.

This chain connects TRBV7-2 to TRBJ2-2; 14 bases match TRBD2. Germline lookup yields CDR1 SGHTA and CDR2 FQGNSA. This CDR3 comprises 18 residues. The ends lost 10 bases at V and 3 bases at J; junction bases unmatched: 13. CDR3 in amino acids: CATQSRLAGGPDTGELFF. CDR3 bases: TGTGCCACCCAATCCAGACTAGCGGGAGGGCCCGACACCGGGGAGCTGTTTTTT.

This rearrangement joins TRBV6-1 to TRBJ2-3, with 8 bases lining up with TRBD2. V lost 2 bases and J lost 6; bases outside the gene matches: 13. The CDR3 spans 17 residues. Germline CDR1 MNHNS, CDR2 SASEGT. The CDR3 region has the DNA TGTGCCAGCAGTGAATACCTCCTTAGCGGGGCCGGGGATACGCAGTATTTT. This codes for CASSEYLLSGAGDTQYF.